Listed below are T cell receptor beta chains from one sample, sequenced in a study of T cell responses to AZD1222 COVID-19 vaccine. Using immunoSEQ multiplex PCR, the repertoire was profiled, and TCRdb retains in-frame clones only, with some absent. In the table there are about 44,000 clones, around 80% of which are singletons. Sequenced material: peripheral blood, taken on day 0 of AZD1222 vaccination. These receptors originate from an adult in good health. The CDR3 runs from the conserved cysteine through the conserved F or W. D genes are given only for firm matches. Clone size is stated in some rows and not others, as once, few, many or a class when expanded.

TRBJ2-3,TRBD2,NA,TRBV7-3,CASSLTTSSGVTKDTQYF,TGTGCCAGCAGCTTAACGACGAGTAGCGGGGTCACCAAAGATACGCAGTATTTT
TRBJ2-1,NA,NA,TRBV19,CASSIPRGGGRQAGYNEQFF,TGTGCCAGTAGTATACCAAGAGGGGGTGGGAGACAGGCTGGGTACAATGAGCAGTTCTTC
TRBJ1-5,TRBD1,NA,TRBV19,CASSFSTGQGQPQHF,TGTGCCAGTAGTTTTTCAACGGGACAGGGACAGCCCCAGCATTTT
TRBJ2-1,TRBD2,once,TRBV5-4,CASSLDRTSSYNEQFF,TGTGCCAGCAGCCTGGACCGGACTAGCTCCTACAATGAGCAGTTCTTC
TRBJ2-7,NA,NA,TRBV5-1,CASSLAFPTAGSYEQYF,TGCGCCAGCAGCTTGGCCTTCCCGACAGCAGGCTCCTACGAGCAGTACTTC
TRBJ2-1,TRBD2,NA,TRBV5-1,CASSLGGGPDNEQFF,TGCGCCAGCAGCCTCGGCGGGGGGCCAGACAATGAGCAGTTCTTC
TRBJ2-2,NA,few,TRBV18,CASSLTSPGTGELFF,TGTGCCAGCTCACTAACTAGTCCGGGGACCGGGGAGCTGTTTTTT
TRBJ2-3,NA,NA,TRBV3-1/TRBV3-2,CASSQAQDTQYF,TGTGCCAGCAGCCAAGCACAAGATACGCAGTATTTT
TRBJ2-3,TRBD2,NA,TRBV7-3,CAGLSGVAGTDTQYF,TGTGCCGGGCTTAGCGGGGTAGCGGGCACAGATACGCAGTATTTT
TRBJ1-3,NA,NA,TRBV2,CASSFTVTGNTIYF,TGTGCCAGCAGTTTCACCGTGACTGGAAACACCATATATTTT
TRBJ1-5,TRBD1,NA,TRBV6-5,CASRGQGANQPQHF,TGTGCCAGCAGGGGACAGGGGGCAAATCAGCCCCAGCATTTT
TRBJ2-7,NA,NA,TRBV3-1/TRBV3-2,CASSQDSPGEQYF,TGTGCCAGCAGCCAAGATTCCCCCGGCGAGCAGTACTTC
TRBJ1-6,TRBD1,NA,TRBV7-9,CASSLGQGEYSPLHF,TGTGCCAGCAGCTTAGGTCAGGGGGAATATTCACCCCTCCACTTT
TRBJ2-7,NA,NA,TRBV5-1,CASSLNAGRTYEQYF,TGCGCCAGCAGCTTGAATGCAGGGCGAACCTACGAGCAGTACTTC
TRBJ2-1,NA,NA,TRBV7-3,CACSEGVDNEQFF,TGTGCCTGCAGCGAAGGGGTAGACAATGAGCAGTTCTTC
TRBJ1-6,TRBD1,NA,TRBV28,CASSPGRTGYNSPLHF,TGTGCCAGCAGCCCGGGGAGGACAGGGTATAATTCACCCCTCCACTTT
TRBJ1-3,NA,once,TRBV7-2,CASSGFGGSSSGNTIYF,TGTGCCAGCAGCGGTTTTGGGGGGAGCAGCTCTGGAAACACCATATATTTT
TRBJ1-4,NA,NA,TRBV18,CASSPEGTGELFF,TGTGCCAGCTCACCAGAGGGGACGGGGGAACTGTTTTTT
TRBJ1-1,NA,few,TRBV18,CASSPSQGLSTEAFF,TGTGCCAGCTCACCAAGTCAGGGGTTGAGCACTGAAGCTTTCTTT
TRBJ1-6,NA,NA,TRBV30,CAWSAGLTGNEGSPLHF,TGTGCCTGGAGTGCCGGCTTAACCGGCAATGAGGGCTCACCCCTCCACTTT
TRBJ1-2,NA,NA,TRBV3-1/TRBV3-2,CASSPSRGADYGYTF,TGTGCCAGCAGCCCCTCGCGGGGCGCGGACTATGGCTACACCTTC
TRBJ1-4,NA,NA,TRBV5-1,CASSSLATNEKLFF,TGCGCCAGCAGCTCCTTAGCAACTAATGAAAAACTGTTTTTT
TRBJ2-5,TRBD1,NA,TRBV5-1,CASVGGQGLKTQYF,TGCGCCAGCGTTGGGGGACAGGGGTTAAAGACCCAGTACTTC
TRBJ2-1,TRBD2,few,TRBV7-8,CASSVVRLWTSRLDEQFF,TGTGCCAGCAGCGTAGTCAGACTGTGGACTAGCCGACTTGATGAGCAGTTCTTC
TRBJ2-3,TRBD2,NA,TRBV5-1,CASTLPIAGGTDTQYF,TGCGCCAGCACCCTTCCCATAGCGGGGGGCACAGATACGCAGTATTTT
TRBJ2-3,NA,NA,TRBV6-4,CASSVGAGGGRGTDTQYF,TGTGCCAGCAGTGTTGGTGCAGGGGGAGGTAGGGGCACAGATACGCAGTATTTT
TRBJ1-3,NA,NA,TRBV13,CASSAQGSGNTIYF,TGTGCCAGCAGCGCACAGGGCTCTGGAAACACCATATATTTT
TRBJ2-2,TRBD2,NA,TRBV18,CASSLTSGNTGELFF,TGTGCCAGCTCACTGACTAGCGGGAACACCGGGGAGCTGTTTTTT
TRBJ1-5,NA,once,TRBV3-1/TRBV3-2,CASSQAQGGQPQHF,TGTGCCAGCAGCCAAGCACAGGGAGGCCAGCCCCAGCATTTT
TRBJ2-1,NA,NA,TRBV19,CASSTLRQASSYNEQFF,TGTGCCAGTAGTACCCTTAGACAGGCGAGCTCCTACAATGAGCAGTTCTTC
TRBJ1-3,NA,NA,TRBV30,CAWTEGLGSGNTIYF,TGTGCCTGGACGGAGGGACTGGGATCCGGAAACACCATATATTTT
TRBJ1-1,NA,few,TRBV30,CACVRTARVEAFF,TGTGCCTGTGTACGGACCGCACGGGTTGAAGCTTTCTTT
TRBJ2-7,TRBD1,NA,TRBV6-5,CAMLPGQVSYEQYF,TGTGCCATGCTCCCGGGACAGGTCTCCTACGAGCAGTACTTC
TRBJ1-1,NA,NA,TRBV7-9,CASSQSQTATEAFF,TGTGCCAGCAGTCAGTCCCAGACGGCCACTGAAGCTTTCTTT
TRBJ2-2,NA,NA,TRBV11-3,CASSSSRDVGELFF,TGTGCCAGCAGCTCGTCCCGGGACGTGGGAGAGCTGTTTTTT
TRBJ1-1,NA,NA,TRBV18,CASSPQDGAEAFF,TGTGCCAGCTCACCACAAGACGGGGCTGAAGCTTTCTTT
TRBJ2-5,TRBD2,NA,TRBV6-1,CASSEAGLAAEETQYF,TGTGCCAGCAGTGAAGCGGGGCTAGCGGCCGAAGAGACCCAGTACTTC
TRBJ1-2,NA,NA,TRBV6-5,CASSYSRGGKGYTF,TGTGCCAGCAGTTACTCGAGGGGGGGAAAAGGCTACACCTTC
TRBJ1-1,NA,NA,TRBV6-2/TRBV6-3,CASSYSISPVGGEQTNTEAFF,TGTGCCAGCAGTTACTCGATATCTCCCGTGGGGGGCGAGCAGACGAACACTGAAGCTTTCTTT
TRBJ2-3,NA,NA,TRBV10-1,CASSEGLGTGPYTDTQYF,TGCGCCAGCAGTGAGGGATTGGGTACAGGACCATACACAGATACGCAGTATTTT
TRBJ1-4,NA,few,TRBV19,CASSARQASNEKLFF,TGTGCCAGTAGTGCTCGACAGGCATCTAATGAAAAACTGTTTTTT
TRBJ1-1,TRBD1,NA,TRBV11-2,CASSLAGTATEAFF,TGTGCCAGCAGCTTAGCCGGGACAGCCACTGAAGCTTTCTTT
TRBJ1-5,NA,NA,TRBV5-1,CAPGRRRQPQHF,TGCGCCCCCGGGAGGAGAAGGCAGCCCCAGCATTTT
TRBJ2-3,NA,NA,TRBV24-1,CATSEGAQDTQYF,TGTGCCACCAGTGAGGGGGCGCAGGATACGCAGTATTTT
TRBJ1-2,NA,NA,TRBV5-5,CASSMSRSIDGYTF,TGTGCCAGCAGCATGTCCCGATCGATAGATGGCTACACCTTC
TRBJ2-5,NA,NA,TRBV15,CATSRDVGQETQYF,TGTGCCACCAGCAGGGACGTAGGCCAAGAGACCCAGTACTTC
TRBJ1-6,NA,NA,TRBV6-2/TRBV6-3,CASSYSIQGFAPLHF,TGTGCCAGCAGTTACTCGATACAGGGTTTTGCACCCCTCCACTTT
TRBJ1-5,NA,NA,TRBV7-6,CASSSLGGVSNQPQHF,TGTGCCAGCAGCTCCTTGGGGGGAGTGAGCAATCAGCCCCAGCATTTT
TRBJ1-5,TRBD1,NA,TRBV6-9,CASSYSGQVANQPQHF,TGTGCCAGCAGTTATTCCGGACAGGTCGCCAATCAGCCCCAGCATTTT
TRBJ2-7,TRBD1,NA,TRBV6-5,CASSYHRGNSYEQYF,TGTGCCAGCAGTTACCACAGGGGGAATTCCTACGAGCAGTACTTC
TRBJ1-5,NA,NA,TRBV19,CASNGGTSNQPQHF,TGTGCCAGTAATGGGGGGACCAGCAATCAGCCCCAGCATTTT
TRBJ1-6,NA,NA,TRBV25-1,CASSEGVWGNSPLHF,TGTGCCAGCAGTGAAGGGGTCTGGGGTAATTCACCCCTCCACTTT
TRBJ2-6,NA,NA,TRBV5-5,CASSLGAVGTTLPGANVLTF,TGTGCCAGCAGCTTGGGGGCGGTTGGGACGACCTTACCTGGGGCCAACGTCCTGACTTTC
TRBJ2-7,NA,few,TRBV3-1/TRBV3-2,CASSHDNYEQYF,TGTGCCAGCAGCCACGACAACTACGAGCAGTACTTC
TRBJ2-7,NA,once,TRBV21-1,CASSSPYEQYF,TGTGCCAGCAGCTCGCCCTACGAGCAGTACTTC
TRBJ2-3,NA,NA,TRBV7-3,CASSLMGDSTDTQYF,TGTGCCAGCAGCTTAATGGGGGATAGCACAGATACGCAGTATTTT
TRBJ1-5,NA,NA,TRBV15,CATSSFDLQPQHF,TGTGCCACCAGCAGTTTCGACCTTCAGCCCCAGCATTTT